The 9 T cell receptor beta chains reported below all come from one sample, sequenced in a study of blood T cell repertoires in COVID-19. Sequenced by immunoSEQ multiplex PCR; TCRdb stores in-frame clones only, minus some. The sample consists of about 89,000 clones, 70% to 85% of them appearing once. Sample: peripheral blood. These receptors came from an older man with acute or convalescent COVID-19.

V usage is TRBV7-9 and J usage is TRBJ1-2; tentatively, D is TRBD1 (6 bases). The CDR3 runs 14 residues. Between the trimmed V and J ends, which lost 5 bases and 7 bases, there was a span of 17 bases. Germline-derived CDR1 and CDR2 are SEHNR and FQNEAQ (reference sequence). CDR3 nucleotides: TGTGCCAGCAGCATACAGGGCCGGGGTTCTGGCTACACCTTC. This gives the protein CASSIQGRGSGYTF.

The chain carries TRBV2 and TRBJ1-1; D may be TRBD1 (6 bases). There are 14 residues in the CDR3. Germline V gives CDR1 SNHLY, CDR2 FYNNEI. Trimming took 6 bases from V and 1 from J, leaving 12 bases between them. The CDR3: CASSVDRGNTEAFF. In DNA, the CDR3 is TGTGCCAGCAGCGTGGACAGAGGGAACACTGAAGCTTTCTTT.

The J gene is TRBJ2-1, the V gene TRBV27; tentative D call: TRBD1 (6 bases). This CDR3 contains 13 residues. Germline V lookup: CDR1 MNHEY, CDR2 SMNVEV (reference sequence). V was clipped by 6 bases and J by 9 bases, with 15 bases between them. This CDR3 is CASRYTQGGEQFF. CDR3 nucleotides: TGTGCCAGCAGATACACACAGGGCGGTGAGCAGTTCTTC.

The J gene is TRBJ1-5, the V gene TRBV6-1; D perhaps matches TRBD1 (6 bases). CDR3 length equals 15 residues. CDR1 and CDR2 (germline): MNHNS, SASEGT. Trimming took 2 bases from V and 4 from J, leaving 12 bases between them. The DNA for the CDR3 is TGTGCCAGCAGTGAATTTGGACAGCTGAATCAGCCCCAGCATTTT. Translating gives CASSEFGQLNQPQHF.

The chain couples TRBV6-5 to TRBJ1-3; the match to TRBD1 covers 7 bases. The length of the CDR3 is 16 residues. From germline, CDR1 is MNHEY and CDR2 SVGAGI. V trimming: 4 bases; J trimming: 4 bases; junction bases outside the gene matches: 10. The CDR3 reads CASSSNNRGSGNTIYF. As DNA, the CDR3 is TGTGCCAGCAGTTCCAATAACAGGGGAAGCGGAAACACCATATATTTT.

In regard to this clone: The same CDR3 arises from other DNA sequences in this sample as well. The chain is built from TRBV6-1 and TRBJ1-1; D is perhaps TRBD1 (5 bases). The V end was cut by 3 bases, the J end by 2 bases, with 13 bases between. This CDR3 has 15 amino acids. Germline CDR1 reads MNHNS; CDR2 reads SASEGT. The DNA for the CDR3 is TGTGCCAGCAGTGACGGGACCGGGAGAAACACTGAAGCTTTCTTT. It yields the protein CASSDGTGRNTEAFF.

The chain joins TRBV19 to TRBJ1-3, with a possible D match to TRBD1 (6 bases). Per the germline V gene, CDR1 is LNHDA and CDR2 is SQIVND (reference sequence). Trimming stripped 5 bases from V and 4 bases from J, with 18 bases between. The CDR3 contains 16 residues. The CDR3 sequence is CASSPDRRLAGNTIYF. The CDR3 coding sequence is TGTGCCAGTAGTCCAGACAGGAGACTGGCAGGAAACACCATATATTTT.

The chain employs TRBV24-1 and TRBJ1-2; 7 nucleotides match TRBD1. Germline V lookup: CDR1 KGHDR, CDR2 SFDVKD. With 9 bases clipped from V and 4 bases from J, the junction kept 7 bases outside the gene matches. This CDR3 region has 13 residues. The CDR3 nucleotides are TGTGCCACCGAGGGGGCGGGAGGCTATGGCTACACCTTC. This encodes CATEGAGGYGYTF.

The chain links TRBV4-1 to TRBJ2-5; TRBD2 agrees at 8 bases. The CDR3 runs 18 residues. Germline V gives CDR1 MGHRA, CDR2 YSYEKL. V trimming: 1 base; J trimming: 2 bases; junction bases outside the gene matches: 12. CDR3 sequence: CASSQGALAGRVQETQYF. The CDR3 DNA is TGCGCCAGCAGCCAAGGGGCGCTAGCGGGTCGCGTACAAGAGACCCAGTACTTC.